Listed below are T cell receptor beta chains from one sample, sequenced in a study of cytotoxic CD8 clonotypes in ibrutinib-treated CLL. Sequenced by immunoSEQ multiplex PCR; TCRdb stores in-frame clones only, minus some. The sample holds around 200,000 clones, 60% to 80% seen once. The material was PBMCs, obtained after 12 months of ibrutinib treatment. These receptors all stem from a human donor with chronic lymphocytic leukemia. Both conserved end residues are part of each CDR3. The D gene is left open where the match is weak. Clone sizes are given selectively: once, few, many, or a class where the clone is expanded.

d_gene: .; j_gene: TRBJ2-5; v_gene: TRBV30; abundance: .; CDR3aa: CAWSLGQETQYF; CDR3nt: TGTGCCTGGAGTCTGGGACAAGAGACCCAGTACTTC
d_gene: .; j_gene: TRBJ1-3; v_gene: TRBV9; abundance: .; CDR3aa: CASSQDSGNTIYF; CDR3nt: TGTGCCAGCAGCCAGGACTCTGGAAACACCATATATTTT
d_gene: .; j_gene: TRBJ2-3; v_gene: TRBV4-2; abundance: .; CDR3aa: CASSQTDTQYF; CDR3nt: TGTGCCAGCAGCCAAACAGATACGCAGTATTTT
d_gene: TRBD1; j_gene: TRBJ2-1; v_gene: TRBV18; abundance: .; CDR3aa: CASSPKDRADDEQFF; CDR3nt: TGTGCCAGCTCACCGAAGGACAGGGCAGATGATGAGCAGTTCTTC
d_gene: TRBD1; j_gene: TRBJ1-6; v_gene: TRBV27; abundance: .; CDR3aa: CASSPKGQGRRPLHF; CDR3nt: TGTGCCAGCAGTCCAAAGGGACAGGGCCGAAGGCCCCTCCACTTT
d_gene: .; j_gene: TRBJ2-5; v_gene: TRBV9; abundance: .; CDR3aa: CASSFAQGRETQYF; CDR3nt: TGTGCCAGCAGCTTCGCACAGGGAAGAGAGACCCAGTACTTC
d_gene: TRBD1; j_gene: TRBJ1-2; v_gene: TRBV6-5; abundance: few; CDR3aa: CASSAQGVYGYTF; CDR3nt: TGTGCCAGCAGCGCACAGGGGGTCTATGGCTACACCTTC
d_gene: TRBD1; j_gene: TRBJ1-5; v_gene: TRBV6-4; abundance: .; CDR3aa: CASSDRTGWDSNQPQHF; CDR3nt: TGTGCCAGCAGTGACCGGACAGGGTGGGATAGCAATCAGCCCCAGCATTTT
d_gene: .; j_gene: TRBJ1-2; v_gene: TRBV29-1; abundance: .; CDR3aa: CSVELRRPYGYTF; CDR3nt: TGCAGCGTTGAACTCCGGAGACCCTATGGCTACACCTTC
d_gene: TRBD2; j_gene: TRBJ2-7; v_gene: TRBV13; abundance: few; CDR3aa: CASSLGTRSIHEQYF; CDR3nt: TGTGCCAGCAGCTTGGGGACTAGGTCCATCCACGAGCAGTACTTC
d_gene: .; j_gene: TRBJ1-4; v_gene: TRBV30; abundance: once; CDR3aa: CAWSETATNEKLFF; CDR3nt: TGTGCCTGGAGTGAAACCGCAACTAATGAAAAACTGTTTTTT
d_gene: .; j_gene: TRBJ1-5; v_gene: TRBV6-5; abundance: .; CDR3aa: CASSYSMSSGQPQHF; CDR3nt: TGTGCCAGCAGTTACTCGATGTCCAGCGGTCAGCCCCAGCATTTT
d_gene: TRBD2; j_gene: TRBJ2-7; v_gene: TRBV11-2; abundance: few; CDR3aa: CASSPRTSGKVHEQYF; CDR3nt: TGTGCCAGCAGCCCCCGGACTAGCGGGAAGGTCCACGAGCAGTACTTC
d_gene: TRBD1; j_gene: TRBJ2-3; v_gene: TRBV7-6; abundance: .; CDR3aa: CASSLRDRGTDTQYF; CDR3nt: TGTGCCAGCAGCCTCCGGGACAGGGGCACAGATACGCAGTATTTT
d_gene: .; j_gene: TRBJ1-1; v_gene: TRBV5-1; abundance: few; CDR3aa: CASSLGQGLTEAFF; CDR3nt: TGCGCCAGCAGCTTGGGTCAGGGTTTAACTGAAGCTTTCTTT
d_gene: .; j_gene: TRBJ2-7; v_gene: TRBV9; abundance: .; CDR3aa: CASSVGVGTYTYEQYF; CDR3nt: TGTGCCAGCAGCGTAGGAGTCGGAACTTACACCTACGAGCAGTACTTC
d_gene: .; j_gene: TRBJ2-7; v_gene: TRBV7-9; abundance: .; CDR3aa: CASSLGTRLPYEQYF; CDR3nt: TGTGCCAGCAGCTTAGGGACCCGCCTGCCCTACGAGCAGTACTTC
d_gene: .; j_gene: TRBJ1-1; v_gene: TRBV28; abundance: .; CDR3aa: CASTPGRGFRAFF; CDR3nt: TGTGCCAGCACCCCGGGGCGAGGGTTTCGGGCTTTCTTT
d_gene: .; j_gene: TRBJ1-6; v_gene: TRBV30; abundance: .; CDR3aa: CAWSVAGSSYNSPLHF; CDR3nt: TGTGCCTGGAGTGTTGCCGGCAGCTCCTATAATTCACCCCTCCACTTT
d_gene: .; j_gene: TRBJ1-2; v_gene: TRBV30; abundance: .; CDR3aa: CAWSVLGLFGYTF; CDR3nt: TGTGCCTGGAGTGTATTGGGGCTGTTTGGCTACACCTTC
d_gene: .; j_gene: TRBJ2-5; v_gene: TRBV10-3; abundance: .; CDR3aa: CAISSLAKYQETQYF; CDR3nt: TGTGCCATCAGTAGCCTAGCGAAGTACCAAGAGACCCAGTACTTC
d_gene: .; j_gene: TRBJ1-6; v_gene: TRBV6-5; abundance: .; CDR3aa: CATQQGSYNSPLHF; CDR3nt: TGTGCCACTCAACAGGGCTCCTATAATTCACCCCTCCACTTT
d_gene: .; j_gene: TRBJ1-2; v_gene: TRBV25-1; abundance: .; CDR3aa: CASTSGRGVRGYTF; CDR3nt: TGTGCCAGCACGTCGGGCAGGGGCGTGAGGGGCTACACCTTC
d_gene: .; j_gene: TRBJ2-2; v_gene: TRBV2; abundance: .; CDR3aa: CASGGSAGPNTGELFF; CDR3nt: TGTGCCAGTGGAGGTTCGGCGGGGCCGAACACCGGGGAGCTGTTTTTT
d_gene: .; j_gene: TRBJ1-6; v_gene: TRBV5-4; abundance: .; CDR3aa: CASSSVAGGNNSPLHF; CDR3nt: TGTGCCAGCAGCTCAGTCGCGGGGGGCAATAATTCACCCCTCCACTTT
d_gene: TRBD2; j_gene: TRBJ2-1; v_gene: TRBV27; abundance: .; CDR3aa: CASRLLAAIPEQFF; CDR3nt: TGTGCCAGCAGGTTACTAGCGGCTATTCCTGAGCAGTTCTTC
d_gene: .; j_gene: TRBJ1-1; v_gene: TRBV29-1; abundance: few; CDR3aa: CSVEGTGNTEAFF; CDR3nt: TGCAGCGTCGAAGGGACCGGGAACACTGAAGCTTTCTTT
d_gene: TRBD2; j_gene: TRBJ2-7; v_gene: TRBV18; abundance: .; CDR3aa: CASSPLASGGASEQYF; CDR3nt: TGTGCCAGCTCACCCCTCGCTAGCGGGGGGGCCTCCGAGCAGTACTTC
d_gene: TRBD1; j_gene: TRBJ1-2; v_gene: TRBV2; abundance: .; CDR3aa: CASSGQGDYGYTF; CDR3nt: TGTGCCAGCAGTGGGCAGGGGGACTATGGCTACACCTTC
d_gene: .; j_gene: TRBJ2-6; v_gene: TRBV5-1; abundance: .; CDR3aa: CASSLGNTGSGANVLTF; CDR3nt: TGCGCCAGCAGCTTGGGGAACACAGGGTCTGGGGCCAACGTCCTGACTTTC
d_gene: .; j_gene: TRBJ2-7; v_gene: TRBV20-1; abundance: .; CDR3aa: CSAGGAYEQYF; CDR3nt: TGCAGTGCCGGGGGCGCCTACGAGCAGTACTTC
d_gene: .; j_gene: TRBJ2-7; v_gene: TRBV5-8; abundance: .; CDR3aa: CASSLVVSGVGLNTYEQYF; CDR3nt: TGTGCCAGCAGCTTGGTGGTGTCAGGAGTAGGCTTAAATACCTACGAGCAGTACTTC
d_gene: .; j_gene: TRBJ1-1; v_gene: TRBV21-1; abundance: .; CDR3aa: CATRRGAGRTEAFF; CDR3nt: TGTGCCACGCGCAGGGGTGCTGGGCGGACTGAAGCTTTCTTT
d_gene: .; j_gene: TRBJ1-2; v_gene: TRBV18; abundance: .; CDR3aa: CASSPPNREYGYTF; CDR3nt: TGTGCCAGCTCACCACCCAACAGGGAATATGGCTACACCTTC
d_gene: TRBD2; j_gene: TRBJ2-1; v_gene: TRBV7-9; abundance: .; CDR3aa: CASSLSLAGGYNEQFF; CDR3nt: TGTGCCAGCAGCTTATCTCTAGCGGGGGGATACAATGAGCAGTTCTTC
d_gene: .; j_gene: TRBJ1-5; v_gene: TRBV18; abundance: .; CDR3aa: CASSPEGHSNQPQHF; CDR3nt: TGTGCCAGCTCCCCAGAGGGGCATAGCAATCAGCCCCAGCATTTT
d_gene: .; j_gene: TRBJ2-7; v_gene: TRBV5-1; abundance: .; CDR3aa: CASSPEGHSYEQYF; CDR3nt: TGCGCCAGCAGTCCCGAAGGGCACTCCTACGAGCAGTACTTC
d_gene: .; j_gene: TRBJ2-7; v_gene: TRBV6-1; abundance: .; CDR3aa: CASSTGTLNYEQYF; CDR3nt: TGTGCCAGCTCTACCGGGACACTCAACTACGAGCAGTACTTC
d_gene: TRBD2; j_gene: TRBJ2-7; v_gene: TRBV5-6; abundance: .; CDR3aa: CASSWGAGLSYEQYF; CDR3nt: TGTGCCAGCAGCTGGGGAGCGGGACTCTCCTACGAGCAGTACTTC
d_gene: TRBD2; j_gene: TRBJ2-3; v_gene: TRBV5-1; abundance: .; CDR3aa: CASSLSAAGGKDTQYF; CDR3nt: TGCGCCAGCAGCTTGTCAGCGGCGGGAGGGAAAGATACGCAGTATTTT
d_gene: TRBD2; j_gene: TRBJ2-3; v_gene: TRBV7-8; abundance: .; CDR3aa: CASSLAGGRALDTQYF; CDR3nt: TGTGCCAGCAGCTTAGCGGGCGGGAGGGCCCTCGATACGCAGTATTTT
d_gene: .; j_gene: TRBJ1-2; v_gene: TRBV6-5; abundance: .; CDR3aa: CASSYGGRRNYGYTF; CDR3nt: TGTGCCAGCAGTTACGGGGGACGTCGTAACTATGGCTACACCTTC
d_gene: .; j_gene: TRBJ2-1; v_gene: TRBV5-1; abundance: .; CDR3aa: CASSGAGYNEQFF; CDR3nt: TGCGCCAGCAGCGGCGCAGGCTACAATGAGCAGTTCTTC
d_gene: TRBD2; j_gene: TRBJ2-4; v_gene: TRBV19; abundance: .; CDR3aa: CASSKRGLAGDRGNIQYF; CDR3nt: TGTGCCAGTAGTAAGAGGGGACTAGCGGGAGACCGTGGGAACATTCAGTACTTC
d_gene: TRBD1; j_gene: TRBJ1-1; v_gene: TRBV25-1; abundance: few; CDR3aa: CASTGQGVEAFF; CDR3nt: TGTGCCAGCACCGGACAGGGTGTTGAAGCTTTCTTT
d_gene: TRBD2; j_gene: TRBJ2-3; v_gene: TRBV29-1; abundance: .; CDR3aa: CTRGRAREDTQYF; CDR3nt: TGCACTCGTGGGAGGGCCCGCGAAGATACGCAGTATTTT
d_gene: TRBD1; j_gene: TRBJ1-1; v_gene: TRBV28; abundance: .; CDR3aa: CASNRGQGGKNEAFF; CDR3nt: TGTGCCAGCAATCGAGGACAGGGGGGGAAGAATGAAGCTTTCTTT
d_gene: .; j_gene: TRBJ2-1; v_gene: TRBV28; abundance: many; CDR3aa: CASSLSSSDNEQFF; CDR3nt: TGTGCCAGCAGTTTATCGTCTAGCGATAATGAGCAGTTCTTC
d_gene: .; j_gene: TRBJ2-1; v_gene: TRBV7-3; abundance: .; CDR3aa: CASSPTAPSYNEQFF; CDR3nt: TGTGCCAGCAGCCCCACGGCCCCTTCATACAATGAGCAGTTCTTC
d_gene: .; j_gene: TRBJ2-1; v_gene: TRBV7-8; abundance: .; CDR3aa: CASSWRDSPVYNEQFF; CDR3nt: TGTGCCAGCAGCTGGCGGGACAGCCCAGTATACAATGAGCAGTTCTTC
d_gene: .; j_gene: TRBJ1-6; v_gene: TRBV19; abundance: .; CDR3aa: CAARGGNSPLHF; CDR3nt: TGTGCCGCCAGGGGCGGTAATTCACCCCTCCACTTT
d_gene: TRBD2; j_gene: TRBJ2-1; v_gene: TRBV7-9; abundance: .; CDR3aa: CASSLALAGFLNEQFF; CDR3nt: TGTGCCAGCAGCCTCGCACTAGCGGGATTTCTCAATGAGCAGTTCTTC
d_gene: .; j_gene: TRBJ2-7; v_gene: TRBV2; abundance: .; CDR3aa: CASIRLIFSYEQYF; CDR3nt: TGTGCCAGCATCCGGCTGATTTTCTCCTACGAGCAGTACTTC
d_gene: .; j_gene: TRBJ2-7; v_gene: TRBV2; abundance: .; CDR3aa: CASSEAVIGTYEQYF; CDR3nt: TGTGCCAGCAGTGAAGCTGTCATCGGAACCTACGAGCAGTACTTC
d_gene: .; j_gene: TRBJ2-2; v_gene: TRBV29-1; abundance: many; CDR3aa: CSVAGGPTWETGELFF; CDR3nt: TGCAGCGTTGCAGGAGGCCCCACCTGGGAAACCGGGGAGCTGTTTTTT
d_gene: TRBD1; j_gene: TRBJ2-1; v_gene: TRBV7-7; abundance: once; CDR3aa: CASSSGGTEQFF; CDR3nt: TGTGCTAGCAGCTCAGGGGGAACGGAGCAGTTCTTC
d_gene: .; j_gene: TRBJ1-2; v_gene: TRBV5-1; abundance: once; CDR3aa: CASSPEGPILNYGYTF; CDR3nt: TGCGCCAGCAGCCCCGAAGGACCAATTTTAAACTATGGCTACACCTTC
d_gene: TRBD1; j_gene: TRBJ2-7; v_gene: TRBV28; abundance: once; CDR3aa: CASSLGTETYEQYF; CDR3nt: TGTGCCAGCAGTTTGGGGACAGAGACCTACGAGCAGTACTTC
d_gene: .; j_gene: TRBJ1-1; v_gene: TRBV19; abundance: few; CDR3aa: CAVRTATEAFF; CDR3nt: TGTGCCGTAAGGACGGCCACTGAAGCTTTCTTT
d_gene: .; j_gene: TRBJ1-3; v_gene: TRBV4-1; abundance: few; CDR3aa: CASSPGLRENTIYF; CDR3nt: TGCGCCAGCAGCCCAGGGCTGCGGGAAAACACCATATATTTT